The sequence of this T cell receptor (beta chain) was determined in a study of neurological immune-mediated disorders. Time point described: longitudinal time-point 1 (baseline). PBMCs stored at -80 C, 2 million in total, were the source of the unsorted libraries. This clonotype rates as medium-sized. The CDR3 loop spans 14 amino acids. The V and J ends lost 3 bases and 0 bases respectively, with 9 bases between them. Germline-derived CDR1 and CDR2 are MNHEY and SMNVEV (reference sequence). Every sequencing run generated in excess of 180 million TCR-beta sequences. These sequences covered 15-18 subjects. MiXCR, applied by TCRdb to the 5' RACE reads, yields one record per CDR3 protein. The table shows tens of thousands of distinct CDR3 sequences, with roughly 10% occurring only once.

The V call is TRBV27, the J call TRBJ2-7; no definite D call. Sample: PBMCs. This receptor was obtained from a man aged 30 to 39 in good health. In nucleotides, the CDR3 is TGTGCCAGCAGTTTCTCGGAAATCTCCTACGAGCAGTACTTC. Its protein product is CASSFSEISYEQYF.